The sequence of this T cell receptor beta chain was determined in a study of blood T cell repertoires in COVID-19. Whole-study context: PBMCs, B-cell-depleted T cells, or T cells provided the cDNA or gDNA that made up the material.

Original methodology: Amplified reference gene primers provided the basis for estimating nucleated cell counts. TCRdb's table, derived via immunoSEQ multiplex PCR, lists solely in-frame clones and lacks some. The V and J calls and clone size are taken from that table; D and trimming were inferred from the DNA. The sample has approximately 380,000 clones, 70% to 90% seen once; the top ten hold roughly 1.2%. Trimming stripped 0 bases from V and 2 bases from J, with 13 bases between. The V gene's germline CDR1 is LNHNV and CDR2 YYDKDF (reference sequence). The CDR3 runs 16 residues. Participants reported their clinical history, and cohort assignment relied on those reports.

The source of this sequence is a woman aged 18-29 years who had recovered from COVID-19. The sample was PBMCs or T cells enriched from blood (not recorded which). The V call is TRBV15, the J call TRBJ2-5; TRBD1 is a possible D gene (6 bases). The CDR3 region is CATSRDPPRGQETQYF. The CDR3 DNA reads as TGTGCCACCAGCAGAGATCCCCCAAGGGGGCAAGAGACCCAGTACTTC.